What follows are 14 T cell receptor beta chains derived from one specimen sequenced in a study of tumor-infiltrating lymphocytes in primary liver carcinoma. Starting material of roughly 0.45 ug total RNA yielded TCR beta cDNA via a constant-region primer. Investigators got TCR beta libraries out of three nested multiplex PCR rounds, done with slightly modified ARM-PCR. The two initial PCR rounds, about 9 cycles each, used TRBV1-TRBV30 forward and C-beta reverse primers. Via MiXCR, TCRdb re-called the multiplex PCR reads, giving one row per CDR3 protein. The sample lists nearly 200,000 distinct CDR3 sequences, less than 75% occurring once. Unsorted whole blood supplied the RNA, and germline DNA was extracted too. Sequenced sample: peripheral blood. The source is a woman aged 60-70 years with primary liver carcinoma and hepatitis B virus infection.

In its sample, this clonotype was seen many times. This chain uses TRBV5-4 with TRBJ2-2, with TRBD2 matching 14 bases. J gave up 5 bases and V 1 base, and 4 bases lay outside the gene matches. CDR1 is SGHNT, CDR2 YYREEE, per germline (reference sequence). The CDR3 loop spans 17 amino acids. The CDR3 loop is CASSLFGTSGRTGELFF. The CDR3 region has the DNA TGTGCCAGCAGCTTGTTCGGGACTAGCGGGAGAACCGGGGAGCTGTTTTTT. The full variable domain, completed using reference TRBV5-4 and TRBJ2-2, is ETGVTQSPTHLIKTRGQQVTLRCSSQSGHNTVSWYQQALGQGPQFIFQYYREEENGRGNFPPRFSGLQFPNYSSELNVNALELDDSALYLCASSLFGTSGRTGELFFGEGSRLTVL.

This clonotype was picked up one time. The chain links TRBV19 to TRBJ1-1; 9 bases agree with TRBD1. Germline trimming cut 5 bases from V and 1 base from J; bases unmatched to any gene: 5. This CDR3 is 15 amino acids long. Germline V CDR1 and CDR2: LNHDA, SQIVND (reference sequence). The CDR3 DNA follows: TGTGCCAGTAGTCCTACAGGGGGCTGGAACACTGAAGCTTTCTTT. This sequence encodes CASSPTGGWNTEAFF.

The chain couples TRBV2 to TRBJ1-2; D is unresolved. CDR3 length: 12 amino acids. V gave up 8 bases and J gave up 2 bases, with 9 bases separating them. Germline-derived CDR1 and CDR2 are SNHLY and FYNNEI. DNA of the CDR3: TGTGCCAGCGCGGGCGGGAACTATGGCTACACCTTC. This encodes CASAGGNYGYTF.

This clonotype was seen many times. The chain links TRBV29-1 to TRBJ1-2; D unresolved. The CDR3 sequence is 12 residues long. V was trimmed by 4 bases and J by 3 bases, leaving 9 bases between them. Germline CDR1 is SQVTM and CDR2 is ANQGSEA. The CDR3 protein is CSVVRVYYGYTF. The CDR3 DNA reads TGCAGCGTTGTGCGGGTGTACTATGGCTACACCTTC.

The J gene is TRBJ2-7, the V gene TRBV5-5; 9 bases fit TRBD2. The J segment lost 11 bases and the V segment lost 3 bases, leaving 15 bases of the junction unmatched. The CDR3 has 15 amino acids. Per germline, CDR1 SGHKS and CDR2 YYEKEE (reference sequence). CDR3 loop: CASSWSTQGSGGEYF. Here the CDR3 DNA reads TGTGCCAGCAGCTGGTCAACTCAGGGTAGCGGGGGAGAGTACTTC. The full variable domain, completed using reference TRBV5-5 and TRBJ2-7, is DAGVTQSPTHLIKTRGQQVTLRCSPISGHKSVSWYQQVLGQGPQFIFQYYEKEERGRGNFPDRFSARQFPNYSSELNVNALLLGDSALYLCASSWSTQGSGGEYFGPGTRLTVT.

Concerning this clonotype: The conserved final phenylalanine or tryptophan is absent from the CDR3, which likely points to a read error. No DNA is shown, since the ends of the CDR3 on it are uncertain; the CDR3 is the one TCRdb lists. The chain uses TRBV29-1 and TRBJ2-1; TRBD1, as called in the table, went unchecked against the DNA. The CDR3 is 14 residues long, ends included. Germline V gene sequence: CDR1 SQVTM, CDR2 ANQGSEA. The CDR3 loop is CSVHQTGWYNEQLL.

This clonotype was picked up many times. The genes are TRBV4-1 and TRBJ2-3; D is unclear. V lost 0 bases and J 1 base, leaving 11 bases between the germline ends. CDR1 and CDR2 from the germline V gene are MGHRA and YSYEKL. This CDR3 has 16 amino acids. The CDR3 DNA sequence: TGCGCCAGCAGCCAAGAGGCTAACGTGGGCACAGATACGCAGTATTTT. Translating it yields CASSQEANVGTDTQYF.

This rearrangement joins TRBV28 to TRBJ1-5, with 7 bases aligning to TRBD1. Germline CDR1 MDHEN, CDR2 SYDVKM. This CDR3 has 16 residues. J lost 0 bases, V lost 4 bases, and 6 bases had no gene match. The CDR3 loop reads CASSSDREDSNQPQHF. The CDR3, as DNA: TGTGCCAGCAGTTCCGACAGGGAGGATAGCAATCAGCCCCAGCATTTT.

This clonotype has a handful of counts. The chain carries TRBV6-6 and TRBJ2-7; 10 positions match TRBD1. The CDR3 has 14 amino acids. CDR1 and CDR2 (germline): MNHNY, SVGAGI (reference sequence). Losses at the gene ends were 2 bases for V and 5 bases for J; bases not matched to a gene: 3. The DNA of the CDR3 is TGTGCCAGCAGTTACCCGGACAGGGGGGACGAGCAGTACTTC. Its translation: CASSYPDRGDEQYF.

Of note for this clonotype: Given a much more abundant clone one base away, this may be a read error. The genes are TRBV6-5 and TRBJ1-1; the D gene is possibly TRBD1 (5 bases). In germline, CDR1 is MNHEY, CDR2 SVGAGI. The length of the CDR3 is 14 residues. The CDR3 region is CASSLRGVNTEVFF. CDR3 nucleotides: TGTGCCAGCAGTCTGAGGGGAGTGAACACTGAAGTTTTCTTT.

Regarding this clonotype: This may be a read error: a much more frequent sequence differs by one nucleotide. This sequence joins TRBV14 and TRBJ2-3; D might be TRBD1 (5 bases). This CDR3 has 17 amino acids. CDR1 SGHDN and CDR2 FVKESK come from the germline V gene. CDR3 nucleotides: TGTGCCAGCAGCCAAGAAAACCCCGCCTTATTCACAGGTACGCAGTATTTT. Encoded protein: CASSQENPALFTGTQYF.

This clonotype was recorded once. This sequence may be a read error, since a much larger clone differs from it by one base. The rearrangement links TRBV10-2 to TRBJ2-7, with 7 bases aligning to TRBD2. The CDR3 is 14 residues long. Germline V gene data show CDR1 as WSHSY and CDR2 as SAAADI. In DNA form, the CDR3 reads TGCCCCAGCAGCCTCGGCGGGGGTGGCTACGAGCAGTACTTC. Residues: CPSSLGGGGYEQYF.

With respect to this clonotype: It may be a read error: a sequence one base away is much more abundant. CDR3 sequence: CATSQVLAGAAGGQYF. The CDR3 nucleotides read TGTGCCACCAGCCAAGTACTAGCGGGAGCGGCAGGTGGTCAGTACTTC. The gene calls are TRBV4-2 and TRBJ2-4; TRBD2 agrees at 11 bases. Germline assignment: CDR1 LGHNA and CDR2 YNFKEQ. The CDR3 has 16 residues.

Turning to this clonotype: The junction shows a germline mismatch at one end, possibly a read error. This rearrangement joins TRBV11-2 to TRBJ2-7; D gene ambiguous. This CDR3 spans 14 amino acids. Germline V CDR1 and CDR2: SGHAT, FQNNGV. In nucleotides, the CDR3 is TGTGCCAACAGCCCTACCCCACGGGTCTACGAGCAGTACTTC. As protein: CANSPTPRVYEQYF.